This TCR beta chain was observed in a study of human T cells and chemical hapten exposure. Study-wide context: The study sensitized with 2% DPC on an approximately 2 cm by approximately 2 cm patch of upper inner arm skin. From small differences in pooled library volume came most of the variation in per-sample TCR yields. General study findings and limits: Higher patch test scores went with higher counts of PT1 expanded TCRs. TCRs whose frequency exceeded 1 in 1000 remained the same following DPC sensitization.

MiXCR, applied by TCRdb to the RACE reads, yields one record per CDR3 protein. The table includes about 110,000 distinct CDR3 sequences, nearly 35% detected once. The germline CDR1 and CDR2 sequences are LGHNA and YNFKEQ. The V segment lost 0 bases and the J segment 5 bases; nucleotides outside the gene matches: 4. The CDR3 runs to 15 residues. Sample time point: patch test 3, about 24 weeks after DPC sensitization. Indicated treatment: therapeutic diphenylcyclopropenone sensitization with weekly scalp DPC. This clonotype was recorded a few times. The antigen remains unidentified. Sample: whole blood, taken in connection with sensitization to the hapten diphenylcyclopropenone (DPC). The sequence derives from a middle-aged man with alopecia areata. Some clones in this sample may be carry-over from other donors' samples. V usage is TRBV4-2 and J usage is TRBJ2-1, with 7 bases aligning to TRBD2. The CDR3 DNA reads TGTGCCAGCAGCCAAGAGCGCGGGAGAGACAATGAGCAGTTCTTC. This codes for CASSQERGRDNEQFF.